This T cell receptor (beta chain) was recovered during a study of blood T cell repertoires in COVID-19. Profiled with immunoSEQ multiplex PCR; TCRdb holds only in-frame clones, not every one. This sample has 250,000 to 350,000 clones, with approximately 87% found just once. The sample holds one count of this clone. The V gene's germline CDR1 is SGHAT and CDR2 FQNNGV. The ends lost 5 bases at V and 5 bases at J; junction bases unmatched: 7. The CDR3 covers 16 residues. Assignments of participants to cohorts depended upon their own reported clinical history. The sequencing input was PBMCs or T cells enriched from blood (not recorded which). The rearrangement links TRBV11-2 to TRBJ2-5; 14 bases match TRBD2. This clonotype was sampled from a woman in her twenties or thirties who had recovered from COVID-19. DNA for the CDR3: TGTGCCAGCAGCCAGACTAGCGGGGGGGGATATGAGACCCAGTACTTC. This codes for CASSQTSGGGYETQYF.